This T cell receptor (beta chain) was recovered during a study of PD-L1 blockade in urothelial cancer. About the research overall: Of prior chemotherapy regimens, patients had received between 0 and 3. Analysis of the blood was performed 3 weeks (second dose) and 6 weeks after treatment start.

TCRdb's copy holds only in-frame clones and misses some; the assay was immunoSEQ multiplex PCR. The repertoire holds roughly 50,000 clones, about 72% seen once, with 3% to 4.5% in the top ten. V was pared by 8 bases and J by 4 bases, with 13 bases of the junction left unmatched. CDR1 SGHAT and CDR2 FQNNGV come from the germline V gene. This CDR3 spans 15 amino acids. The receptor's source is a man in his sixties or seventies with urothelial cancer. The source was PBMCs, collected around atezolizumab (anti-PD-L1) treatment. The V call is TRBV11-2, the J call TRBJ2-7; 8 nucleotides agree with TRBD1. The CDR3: CASGVEGTGPYEQYF. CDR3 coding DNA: TGTGCCAGCGGGGTCGAGGGGACAGGTCCGTACGAGCAGTACTTC.